The 29 T cell receptor beta chains below come from one sample, sequenced in a study of response to subunit inactivated influenza vaccine. One entry per CDR3 protein results from TCRdb running MiXCR on the RT-PCR reads. The data contain about 500,000 distinct CDR3 sequences, roughly 7.9% of them singletons. The sequencing used PBMCs from blood, collected 23 to 25 months after vaccination. All receptors come from a man aged 50 to 75 who received an inactivated influenza vaccine.

The chain uses TRBV5-1 and TRBJ2-2; possibly TRBD1 or TRBD2 for D (6 bases each). V shed 1 base and J shed 6 bases, with 13 bases lying between them. Germline CDR1 and CDR2: SGHRS and YFSETQ. The CDR3 length is 15 residues. This CDR3 reads CASSLNGGQPGELFF. In nucleotides, the CDR3 is TGCGCCAGCAGCTTGAATGGGGGGCAACCCGGGGAGCTGTTTTTT.

A word on this clonotype: Being one base from a much bigger clone, this may be a read error. This rearrangement joins TRBV6-5 to TRBJ2-1; D is perhaps TRBD1 or TRBD2 (5 bases each). Germline lookup yields CDR1 MNHEY and CDR2 SVGAGI. The CDR3 consists of 15 residues. The DNA of the CDR3 is TGTGCCAGCAGTTACTCGTTGGGGACCTACAATCAGCAGTTCTTC. It encodes CASSYSLGTYNQQFF.

This clonotype was counted only a few times. The rearrangement joins TRBV6-1 to TRBJ1-4, with TRBD1 identical over 7 bases. The CDR3 sequence is 15 residues long. Germline CDR1 and CDR2: MNHNS and SASEGT. The ends lost 5 bases at V and 5 bases at J; junction bases unmatched: 8. This CDR3 is CASSPRGALNEKLFF. The CDR3 DNA is TGTGCCAGCAGTCCCAGGGGGGCCCTAAATGAAAAACTGTTTTTT.

This clonotype was detected only a few times. The chain couples TRBV12-3 or TRBV12-4 to TRBJ1-5, with D possibly TRBD1 on 5 matching bases. Trimming pared 6 bases from V and 3 bases from J, leaving 12 bases between. This CDR3 has 14 amino acids. Here the CDR3 DNA reads TGTGCCAGCAGCACACAGGAGAACAATCAGCCCCAGCATTTT. Translating gives CASSTQENNQPQHF.

This clonotype was detected ten times or more. The chain employs TRBV20-1 and TRBJ1-6; no reliable D call. CDR3 length equals 15 residues. The germline gives CDR1 DFQATT, CDR2 SNEGSKA (reference sequence). Trimming pared 0 bases from V and 3 bases from J, leaving 9 bases between. DNA for the CDR3: TGCAGTGCTAGAGATGGCCAGAACTATAATTCACCCCTCCACTTT. This gives the protein CSARDGQNYNSPLHF.

In its sample, this clonotype was seen many times. The chain uses TRBV10-3 and TRBJ2-1, with D unclear. Germline CDR1 is ENHRY and CDR2 is SYGVKD. V gave up 10 bases and J gave up 3 bases, with 7 bases separating them. The CDR3 covers 11 residues. The CDR3 sequence: CATSNYNEQFF. The CDR3 DNA reads as TGTGCCACCTCCAACTACAATGAGCAGTTCTTC.

This clonotype was detected ten times or more. V and J are TRBV11-2 and TRBJ2-3, with 8 positions matching TRBD1. This CDR3 spans 16 amino acids. V gave up 8 bases and J gave up 1 base; unmatched junction bases: 11. The V gene's germline CDR1 is SGHAT and CDR2 FQNNGV. The CDR3, as DNA: TGTGCCAGCGCAGGGGGCGCTGGTTTAGGCACAGATACGCAGTATTTT. Protein: CASAGGAGLGTDTQYF.

A few counts support this clonotype. The V gene is TRBV29-1, the J gene TRBJ2-2, with a tentative D call TRBD2 (5 bases). Looked up from germline, CDR1 is SQVTM and CDR2 is ANQGSEA. Trimming removed 3 bases from V and 3 bases from J, with 8 bases in between. The CDR3 spans 13 residues. Here the CDR3 DNA reads TGCAGCGTTGATCGGGGTTACACCGGGGAGCTGTTTTTT. Its translation is CSVDRGYTGELFF.

This chain links TRBV6-5 with TRBJ2-1, with 9 bases lining up with TRBD1. Germline-derived CDR1 and CDR2 are MNHEY and SVGAGI. V gave up 4 bases and J gave up 9 bases; unmatched junction bases: 13. The CDR3 runs 16 residues. CDR3 protein: CASSSYPGTGKIEQFF. CDR3 nucleotide sequence: TGTGCCAGCAGTTCCTATCCCGGGACAGGGAAGATTGAGCAGTTCTTC.

This clonotype was observed a few times. This chain links TRBV2 with TRBJ2-2, with TRBD2 as a possible D gene (5 bases). The CDR3 is 16 residues long. The V end lost 0 bases, the J end lost 6 bases, and 14 bases lay between the germline ends. Germline CDR1 and CDR2: SNHLY and FYNNEI. CDR3 nucleotides: TGTGCCAGCAGTGAAGCGAGGCCTAGCCTACCCGGGGAGCTGTTTTTT. It encodes CASSEARPSLPGELFF.

The rearrangement joins TRBV7-9 to TRBJ2-2; 8 bases match TRBD1. Unmatched junction bases numbered 9, after V lost 8 bases and J lost 7 bases. The CDR3 spans 14 residues. Germline CDR1 is SEHNR and CDR2 is FQNEAQ (reference sequence). The CDR3 here is CASAWTGQLGELFF. In nucleotides, the CDR3 is TGTGCCAGCGCTTGGACAGGGCAACTCGGGGAGCTGTTTTTT.

This CDR3 reads CASSEATSIGNTGELFF. CDR3 coding DNA: TGTGCCAGCAGTGAAGCCACGTCGATCGGAAACACCGGGGAGCTGTTTTTT. J is TRBJ2-2 and V is TRBV2; D is undetermined. CDR1 is SNHLY, CDR2 FYNNEI, per germline. Trimming took off 0 bases at V and 2 bases at J, with 13 bases between the two ends. The CDR3 runs 17 residues. Together with reference TRBV2 and TRBJ2-2, the CDR3 gives the full variable domain: EPEVTQTPSHQVTQMGQEVILRCVPISNHLYFYWYRQILGQKVEFLVSFYNNEISEKSEIFDDQFSVERPDGSNFTLKIRSTKLEDSAMYFCASSEATSIGNTGELFFGEGSRLTVL.

The rearrangement joins TRBV24-1 to TRBJ2-5, with TRBD2 identical over 7 bases. The CDR3 runs 15 residues. V lost 4 bases, J lost 1 base, and 5 bases stayed unmatched. CDR1 KGHDR and CDR2 SFDVKD come from the germline V gene. Here the CDR3 reads CATSEQRGFQETQYF. DNA of the CDR3: TGTGCCACCAGTGAGCAGCGGGGATTCCAAGAGACCCAGTACTTC.

This clonotype was counted many times. The chain links TRBV12-3 or TRBV12-4 to TRBJ1-5; 7 nucleotides match TRBD1. The ends lost 6 bases at V and 7 bases at J; junction bases unmatched: 6. CDR3 length: 13 amino acids. CDR3 sequence reads: CASRTGPAQPQHF. The CDR3 nucleotides read TGTGCCAGCAGGACAGGGCCGGCCCAGCCCCAGCATTTT.

In this sample, this clonotype turned up many times. V is TRBV11-2 and J is TRBJ2-1, with unresolved D. There are 12 residues in the CDR3. CDR1 and CDR2 from the germline V gene are SGHAT and FQNNGV. Trimming left V 1 base short and J 9 bases short, with 7 bases between. The CDR3 region is CASSLGWGEQFF. The DNA of the CDR3 is TGTGCCAGCAGCTTAGGCTGGGGTGAGCAGTTCTTC.

This clonotype has only one observation. Since a much larger clone is just one base distant, this may be a read error. The chain combines TRBV20-1 with TRBJ2-3; TRBD2 matches at 13 bases. Germline loops: CDR1 DFQATT, CDR2 SNEGSKA (reference sequence). The CDR3 consists of 16 residues. Here the CDR3 reads CSAGKTSGRAVDTQNF. The CDR3 region has the DNA TGCAGTGCTGGAAAAACTAGCGGGAGGGCCGTGGATACGCAGAATTTT.

This clonotype was found a few times. V and J are TRBV7-2 and TRBJ1-1; 9 positions agree with TRBD1. V lost 1 base and J lost 5; bases outside the gene matches: 5. The CDR3 has 15 amino acids. Per germline, CDR1 SGHTA and CDR2 FQGNSA. CDR3 bases: TGTGCCAGCAGCTTAGAACAGGGGGCGCGAACTGAAGCTTTCTTT. Amino acids: CASSLEQGARTEAFF.

This clonotype came up many times. The chain carries TRBV6-2 or TRBV6-3 and TRBJ2-2, with 8 bases lining up with TRBD2. This CDR3 comprises 13 residues. CDR1 MNHEY and CDR2 SVGEGT come from the germline V gene. With V trimmed by 7 bases and J by 5 bases, 3 bases remained unmatched. The CDR3 bases are TGTGCCAGCACGTTAGCGGGAACCGGGGAGCTGTTTTTT. Protein product: CASTLAGTGELFF.

The table lists this clonotype with a few counts. This chain joins TRBV29-1 and TRBJ2-7, with 10 bases identical to TRBD1. From germline, CDR1 is SQVTM and CDR2 ANQGSEA. The V and J ends lost 2 bases and 5 bases, in that order; junction bases with no gene match: 3. This CDR3 is 13 amino acids long. The CDR3 DNA is TGCAGCGTTGAATTCGACAGGGGGCACGAGCAGTACTTC. Amino acids: CSVEFDRGHEQYF.

The sample holds a few counts of this clonotype. CDR3 protein: CASSFTTSGATGELFF. In DNA, the CDR3 is TGCGCCAGCAGCTTTACTACTAGCGGGGCTACCGGGGAGCTGTTTTTT. The chain combines TRBV5-1 with TRBJ2-2; TRBD2 matches 10 bases. The germline V gene encodes CDR1 SGHRS and CDR2 YFSETQ. This CDR3 contains 16 residues. The V and J ends lost 2 bases and 5 bases, in that order; junction bases with no gene match: 6.

The chain uses TRBV11-3 and TRBJ2-1; D possibly uses TRBD1 or TRBD2 (5 bases each). Germline values: CDR1 SGHNT, CDR2 YENEEA. There are 15 residues in the CDR3. Trimming stripped 6 bases from V and 5 bases from J, with 17 bases between. CDR3 amino acids: CASSPVGGVHNEQFF. CDR3 DNA: TGTGCCAGCAGTCCGGTTGGGGGTGTCCACAATGAGCAGTTCTTC.

There are a few counts of this clonotype. This chain links TRBV20-1 with TRBJ2-1, with 9 bases aligning to TRBD2. The CDR3 loop spans 14 amino acids. Germline V gene data show CDR1 as DFQATT and CDR2 as SNEGSKA (reference sequence). Unmatched junction bases numbered 7, after V lost 6 bases and J lost 4 bases. Written as DNA, the CDR3 is TGCAGTGCGTGGGAAGCGGGAGGATACAATGAGCAGTTCTTC. Translating gives CSAWEAGGYNEQFF.

Only a few counts were recorded for this clonotype. The chain couples TRBV18 to TRBJ2-3; 11 positions match TRBD2. The CDR3 spans 17 residues. Germline values: CDR1 KGHSH, CDR2 LQKENI. V lost 0 bases to trimming and J lost 3 bases; unmatched junction nucleotides: 5. The CDR3 DNA reads as TGTGCCAGCTCACCACCTGCGACTAGCGGGGTTACAGATACGCAGTATTTT. Amino acid sequence: CASSPPATSGVTDTQYF.

This clonotype was picked up a small number of times. This chain uses TRBV7-9 with TRBJ1-5, with 9 bases aligning to TRBD1. The CDR3 is 17 residues long. J gave up 1 base and V 2 bases, and 6 bases lay outside the gene matches. Germline V gives CDR1 SEHNR, CDR2 FQNEAQ (reference sequence). CDR3 nucleotides: TGTGCCAGCAGCTTATATAAAGGGACAGGGAGCAATCAGCCCCAGCATTTT. Its translation is CASSLYKGTGSNQPQHF.

This clonotype was seen many times. CDR3 DNA sequence: TGTGCCAGCAGAATAACTAGACGGGAAGTGGTCTACAATGAGCAGTTCTTC. It encodes CASRITRREVVYNEQFF. The J gene is TRBJ2-1, the V gene TRBV2; weak D call: TRBD2 (5 bases). The ends were cut back, 6 bases at V and 3 bases at J, with 21 bases in the middle. The CDR3 sequence is 17 residues long. Germline V CDR1 and CDR2: SNHLY, FYNNEI.

The chain carries TRBV20-1 and TRBJ2-3; D not resolved. Trimming removed 3 bases at V and 4 bases at J, with 8 bases between. CDR1 DFQATT and CDR2 SNEGSKA come from the germline V gene (reference sequence). The CDR3 consists of 12 residues. CDR3 sequence (DNA): TGCAGTGCTAGTCTTCGCGCAGATACGCAGTATTTT. This translates into CSASLRADTQYF.

The sample holds a few counts of this clonotype. The V and J genes are TRBV9 and TRBJ2-1, with D perhaps TRBD1 (6 bases). Germline CDR1 is SGDLS and CDR2 is YYNGEE. V was pared by 1 base and J by 8 bases, with 13 bases between. The CDR3 extends over 14 amino acids. The CDR3 DNA is TGTGCCAGCAGCGTAATGGGGGCTCGCGATGAGCAGTTCTTC. Its translation is CASSVMGARDEQFF.

This clonotype was seen ten or more times. The V and J genes are TRBV9 and TRBJ2-7; 11 bases fit TRBD1. V lost 4 bases, J lost 6 bases, and 9 bases stayed unmatched. CDR3 length equals 15 residues. In germline, CDR1 is SGDLS, CDR2 YYNGEE. In DNA, the CDR3 is TGTGCCAGCAGCCTCATGGGGACAGGGGGTGGCGAGCAGTACTTC. Amino acid sequence: CASSLMGTGGGEQYF.

The chain couples TRBV12-3 or TRBV12-4 to TRBJ1-5, with a possible D match to TRBD1 (6 bases). The V and J ends lost 4 bases and 11 bases respectively, with 18 bases between them. The CDR3 contains 14 residues. For the CDR3, the DNA is TGTGCCAGCAGTTCACAGGGTTTCCCGGGTTCCCAGCATTTT. This translates into CASSSQGFPGSQHF.